A single sample gave rise to the 13 T cell receptor beta chains below, sequenced in a study of T cells in Graves' hyperthyroidism and ophthalmopathy. TCR beta CDR3 sequences were amplified from RNA transcripts. First-round RT-PCR with HTBI primers amplified the TCR CDR3 region. Using its own MiXCR run on the multiplex PCR reads, TCRdb lists one record per CDR3 protein. There are about 58,000 distinct CDR3 sequences in the sample; around half occur only once, and 12% lies in the top ten. The sample taken for sequencing was blood. These receptors all stem from a woman aged 25 to 45 with Graves' ophthalmopathy.

This clonotype is classed as medium-sized (0.01 to 0.1%). The rearrangement joins TRBV25-1 to TRBJ1-6, with D perhaps matching TRBD1 (6 bases). The V end lost 5 bases, the J end lost 13 bases, and 15 bases lay between the germline ends. The CDR3 is 13 residues long. Germline CDR1 reads MGHDK; CDR2 reads SYGVNS. Written as DNA, the CDR3 is TGTGCCAGCAGTCTCCGGGACACAACGCCCCTCCACTTT. This gives the protein CASSLRDTTPLHF.

In the case of this clonotype: The junction differs from germline at one of its ends, possibly a read error. The chain combines TRBV7-2 with TRBJ1-4; D ambiguous. The CDR3 covers 11 residues. Per the germline V gene, CDR1 is SGHTA and CDR2 is FQGNSA. CDR3 nucleotides: TGTGCCAGCTGCTCCAGCGAAAAATTGTTTTTT. Amino acids: CASCSSEKLFF.

This clonotype was counted at least ten times. The chain links TRBV19 to TRBJ2-1; D ambiguous. Germline V gene sequence: CDR1 LNHDA, CDR2 SQIVND (reference sequence). The germline V and J ends were trimmed by 6 bases and 5 bases, with 11 bases remaining between them. The CDR3 consists of 13 residues. The CDR3 nucleotides read TGTGCCAGTAGCGGGCCGGGCGACAATGAGCAGTTCTTC. It encodes CASSGPGDNEQFF.

The genes are TRBV20-1 and TRBJ2-1; 10 bases map to TRBD2. Germline-derived CDR1 and CDR2 are DFQATT and SNEGSKA (reference sequence). This CDR3 is built from 18 residues. Germline trimming cut 3 bases from V and 0 bases from J; bases unmatched to any gene: 11. CDR3 nucleotides: TGCAGTGCTAGCTATCGGACTAGCGGTTCAAGCTCCTACAATGAGCAGTTCTTC. Translation gives CSASYRTSGSSSYNEQFF.

The chain joins TRBV28 to TRBJ2-7, with a tentative D call TRBD1 (6 bases). V lost 7 bases to trimming and J lost 1 base, with 11 bases between them. Germline loops: CDR1 MDHEN, CDR2 SYDVKM. The CDR3 totals 13 residues. The CDR3 is CASTVQGSYEQYF. The CDR3 coding sequence is TGTGCCAGCACGGTACAGGGATCCTACGAGCAGTACTTC.

The genes are TRBV28 and TRBJ2-1, with 11 bases lining up with TRBD2. The CDR3 contains 24 residues. CDR1 and CDR2 from the germline V gene are MDHEN and SYDVKM. V lost 6 bases and J lost 3; bases outside the gene matches: 31. CDR3 in amino acids: CASRIKVLNRGWGLAEGGYNEQFF. Here the CDR3 DNA reads TGTGCCAGCAGAATAAAAGTTTTAAACAGGGGATGGGGACTAGCGGAGGGGGGCTACAATGAGCAGTTCTTC.

This clonotype showed up many times. J is TRBJ2-5 and V is TRBV7-8; D possibly uses TRBD1 or TRBD2 (6 bases each). The CDR3 runs to 15 residues. With 5 bases removed from V and 4 bases from J, the gap between germline ends came to 17 bases. Looked up from germline, CDR1 is SGHVS and CDR2 is FQNEAQ. The CDR3 is CASSPGGVGRETQYF. DNA of the CDR3: TGTGCCAGCAGCCCCGGGGGCGTGGGCAGAGAGACCCAGTACTTC.

About this clonotype: This CDR3 is missing its conserved last phenylalanine or tryptophan, likely due to a read error. V gene TRBV28 combines with J gene TRBJ1-1, with D possibly matching TRBD1 (6 bases). Germline V CDR1 and CDR2: MDHEN, SYDVKM. With 2 bases removed from V and 1 base from J, the gap between germline ends came to 8 bases. The length of the CDR3 is 14 residues. CDR3 sequence reads: CASSLETGNTEAFC. CDR3 DNA sequence: TGTGCCAGCAGTTTAGAGACAGGGAACACTGAAGCTTTCTGT.

The chain links TRBV6-5 to TRBJ1-2, with D perhaps matching TRBD1 (6 bases). The germline gives CDR1 MNHEY, CDR2 SVGAGI. The V end lost 0 bases, the J end lost 8 bases, and 16 bases lay between the germline ends. This CDR3 contains 15 residues. The CDR3 DNA sequence: TGTGCCAGCAGTTACTCGCCAACGGGGGCGAAGGGCTACACCTTC. It specifies CASSYSPTGAKGYTF.

Only a few counts were recorded for this clonotype. This sequence joins TRBV27 and TRBJ2-7; 9 bases match TRBD1. Germline V gene sequence: CDR1 MNHEY, CDR2 SMNVEV (reference sequence). The CDR3 has 17 residues. The ends lost 2 bases at V and 3 bases at J; junction bases unmatched: 11. CDR3 nucleotide sequence: TGTGCCAGCAGTTTAGTGGGGGTGGGACAGGGTTTCTACGAGCAGTACTTC. Translating gives CASSLVGVGQGFYEQYF.

This clonotype was observed many times. J is TRBJ1-2 and V is TRBV19, with a tentative D call TRBD1 (6 bases). The V and J ends lost 5 bases and 7 bases respectively, with 11 bases between them. The CDR3 is 12 residues long. Per germline, CDR1 LNHDA and CDR2 SQIVND (reference sequence). CDR3 bases: TGTGCCAGTAGTCGTACGGGGGCTGGCTACACCTTC. Amino acid sequence: CASSRTGAGYTF.

The rearrangement links TRBV9 to TRBJ2-2, with TRBD1 matching 7 bases. The CDR3 extends over 16 amino acids. Trimming cost V 0 bases and J 6 bases; bases outside gene matches: 8. The germline V gene has CDR1 SGDLS and CDR2 YYNGEE. CDR3 nucleotide sequence: TGTGCCAGCAGCGTAGCTACTGGGCAGGGGGCCGGGGAGCTGTTTTTT. Translation gives CASSVATGQGAGELFF.

In this sample, this clonotype turned up many times. The chain couples TRBV12-3 or TRBV12-4 to TRBJ1-4; 9 bases fit TRBD1. With 6 bases clipped from V and 5 bases from J, the junction kept 4 bases outside the gene matches. The CDR3 is 14 residues long. The CDR3 here is CASSRDRGNEKLFF. The CDR3, as DNA: TGTGCCAGCAGCCGTGACAGGGGGAATGAAAAACTGTTTTTT.